This T cell receptor (beta chain) was sequenced in a study of blood T cell repertoires in COVID-19. Looking at the study overall: Researchers got acute and convalescent COVID-19 samples from the United States, Italy and Spain. In each case, the material was cDNA or gDNA derived from T cells, B-cell-depleted T cells, or PBMCs.

J lost 2 bases, V lost 5 bases, and 9 bases had no gene match. Germline assignment: CDR1 SGHTA and CDR2 FQGNSA. This CDR3 has 16 residues. Under the authors' procedure: Reference gene primer amplification yielded estimated nucleated cell counts. Only in-frame clones appear in the TCRdb table, and some are missing; sequencing was by immunoSEQ multiplex PCR. Clone size and the V and J calls come from that table; the DNA yielded D and trimming. The sample holds about 120,000 clones, approximately 81% seen once. This chain connects TRBV7-2 to TRBJ1-2; 9 positions agree with TRBD1. Sequencing used peripheral blood. This TCR came from a man aged 40-55 years with acute or convalescent COVID-19. CDR3 sequence: CASSDGQGKANYGYTF. CDR3 nucleotides: TGTGCCAGCAGCGACGGACAGGGGAAGGCGAACTATGGCTACACCTTC.